These T cell receptor beta chains were read from a single sample in a study of cytomegalovirus exposure and HLA in healthy donors. The repertoire was sequenced with immunoSEQ multiplex PCR; TCRdb's copy has only in-frame clones and lacks some. The sample consists of about 160,000 clones, roughly 85% of them appearing once. The sample taken for sequencing was PBMCs. The source of these receptors is a woman aged 25 to 39 in good health and CMV-seronegative. CDR3s include the opening cysteine and the closing phenylalanine or tryptophan. The D gene is left open where the match is weak. Clone size, where shown, is once, few, many, or a class for clones that have expanded.

cdr3_length clone_size j_call d_call v_call cdr3_nt cdr3_aa
14 few TRBJ1-4 - TRBV6-5 TGTGCCAGCAGTTTCGAAGCTCCCAATGAAAAACTGTTTTTT CASSFEAPNEKLFF
15 - TRBJ1-1 - TRBV4-1 TGCGCCAGCAGCCTAGTTGGGGGGATAGGGACTGAAGCTTTCTTT CASSLVGGIGTEAFF
15 - TRBJ2-5 TRBD1 TRBV5-1 TGCGCCAGCAGCTTAACAGCGGACAGGGTGGAGACCCAGTACTTC CASSLTADRVETQYF
13 - TRBJ1-2 - TRBV27 TGTGCCAGCAGTTACCGGGGAACGAGGGGCTACACCTTC CASSYRGTRGYTF
16 - TRBJ2-7 TRBD1 TRBV4-3 TGCGCCAGCAGCCAAGAGTGGGCAGGGGGTCCCTACGAGCAGTACTTC CASSQEWAGGPYEQYF
14 few TRBJ2-2 - TRBV6-1 TGTGCCAGCACCCCTGGAGGTTCGTCTGGGGAGCTGTTTTTT CASTPGGSSGELFF
13 - TRBJ2-7 TRBD1 TRBV28 TGTGCCAGCAGGGGGGACAGGGGTGCCGAGCAGTACTTC CASRGDRGAEQYF
16 - TRBJ1-5 - TRBV19 TGTGCCAGTAGTATAGAGGAAGCAGGGTACAGCCAGCCCCAGCATTTT CASSIEEAGYSQPQHF
14 - TRBJ1-1 - TRBV18 TGTGCCAGCTCACCACTTCGGGGGGACACTGAAGCTTTCTTT CASSPLRGDTEAFF
16 - TRBJ1-1 TRBD1 TRBV9 TGTGCCAGCAGCGTAGCCTGGGACAGGAGGAACACTGAAGCTTTCTTT CASSVAWDRRNTEAFF
15 - TRBJ2-2 TRBD2 TRBV11-2 TGTGCCAGCAGCGGCACCAGCGGGGGAACCGGGGAGCTGTTTTTT CASSGTSGGTGELFF
17 - TRBJ2-1 TRBD2 TRBV7-3 TGTGCCAGCAGCTTAAGGTCTAGCGGTAGCTCCTACAATGAGCAGTTCTTC CASSLRSSGSSYNEQFF
15 - TRBJ2-7 TRBD1 TRBV11-1 TGTGCCAGCACCCCCGTACGGGACAGCTCCTACGAGCAGTACTTC CASTPVRDSSYEQYF